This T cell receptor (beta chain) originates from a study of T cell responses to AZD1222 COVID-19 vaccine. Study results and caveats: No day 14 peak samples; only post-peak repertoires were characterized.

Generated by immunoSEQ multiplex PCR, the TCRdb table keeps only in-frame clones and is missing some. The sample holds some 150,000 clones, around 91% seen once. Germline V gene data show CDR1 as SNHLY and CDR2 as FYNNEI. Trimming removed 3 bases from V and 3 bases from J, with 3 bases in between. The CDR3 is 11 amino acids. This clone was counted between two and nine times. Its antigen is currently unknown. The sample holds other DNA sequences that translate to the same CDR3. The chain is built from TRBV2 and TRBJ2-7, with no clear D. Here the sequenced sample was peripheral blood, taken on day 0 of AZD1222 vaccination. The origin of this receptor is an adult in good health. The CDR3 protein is CASSDNYEQYF. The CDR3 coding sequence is TGTGCCAGCAGTGACAACTACGAGCAGTACTTC.